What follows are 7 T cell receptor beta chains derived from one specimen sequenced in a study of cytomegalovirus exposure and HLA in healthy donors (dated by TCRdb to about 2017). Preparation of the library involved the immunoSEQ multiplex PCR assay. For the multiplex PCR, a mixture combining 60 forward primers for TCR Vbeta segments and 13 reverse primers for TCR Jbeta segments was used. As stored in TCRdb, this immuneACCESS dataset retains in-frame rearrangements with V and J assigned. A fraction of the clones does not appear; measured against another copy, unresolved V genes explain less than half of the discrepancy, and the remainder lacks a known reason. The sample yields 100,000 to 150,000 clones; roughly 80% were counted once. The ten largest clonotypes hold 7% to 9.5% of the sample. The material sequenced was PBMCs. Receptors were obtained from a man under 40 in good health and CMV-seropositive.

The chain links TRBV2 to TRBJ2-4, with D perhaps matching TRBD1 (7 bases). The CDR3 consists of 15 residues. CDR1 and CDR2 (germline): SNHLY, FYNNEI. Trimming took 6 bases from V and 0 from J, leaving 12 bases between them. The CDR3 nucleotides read TGTGCCAGCAGCGCGGGACAGCTAGCCAAAAACATTCAGTACTTC. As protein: CASSAGQLAKNIQYF.

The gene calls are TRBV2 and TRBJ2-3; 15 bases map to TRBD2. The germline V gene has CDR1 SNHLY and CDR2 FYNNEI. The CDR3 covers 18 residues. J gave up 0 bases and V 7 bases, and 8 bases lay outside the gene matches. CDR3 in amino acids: CASTQQGLAGGSTDTQYF. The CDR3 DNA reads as TGTGCCAGCACCCAACAGGGACTAGCGGGGGGAAGCACAGATACGCAGTATTTT.

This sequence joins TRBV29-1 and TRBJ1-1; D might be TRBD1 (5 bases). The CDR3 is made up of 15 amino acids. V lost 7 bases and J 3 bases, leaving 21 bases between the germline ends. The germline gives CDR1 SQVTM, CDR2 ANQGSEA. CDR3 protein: CSAPLLGREDTEAFF. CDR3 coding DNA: TGCAGCGCCCCTCTCTTGGGGCGAGAGGACACTGAAGCTTTCTTT.

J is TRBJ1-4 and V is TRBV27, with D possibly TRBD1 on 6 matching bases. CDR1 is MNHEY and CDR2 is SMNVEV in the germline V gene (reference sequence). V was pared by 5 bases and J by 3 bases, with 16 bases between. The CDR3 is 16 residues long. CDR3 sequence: CASSLRTDYPNEKLFF. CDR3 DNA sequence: TGTGCCAGCAGTCTCAGGACAGATTACCCTAATGAAAAACTGTTTTTT.

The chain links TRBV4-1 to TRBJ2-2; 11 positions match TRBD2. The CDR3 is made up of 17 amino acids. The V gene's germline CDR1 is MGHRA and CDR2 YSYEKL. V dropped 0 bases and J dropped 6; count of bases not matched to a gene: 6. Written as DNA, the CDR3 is TGCGCCAGCAGCCAAGATGAACTAGCGGGGGTAGCCGGGGAGCTGTTTTTT. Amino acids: CASSQDELAGVAGELFF.

For the CDR3, the DNA is TGTGCCAGCAGCTCCCGAACCCGGGACAGGGACGAGCAGTACTTC. Its translation is CASSSRTRDRDEQYF. This chain connects TRBV13 to TRBJ2-7, with 9 positions matching TRBD1. Germline-derived CDR1 and CDR2 are PRHDT and FYEKMQ (reference sequence). Trimming cost V 4 bases and J 5 bases; bases outside gene matches: 9. The CDR3 is 15 residues long.

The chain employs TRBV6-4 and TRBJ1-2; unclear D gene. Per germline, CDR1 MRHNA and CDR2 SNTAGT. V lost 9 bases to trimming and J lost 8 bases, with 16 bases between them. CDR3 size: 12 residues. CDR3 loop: CARPGGSTGYTF. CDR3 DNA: TGTGCCAGACCCGGAGGCTCAACAGGCTACACCTTC.